The 13 T cell receptor beta chains reported below all come from one sample, sequenced in a study of cytomegalovirus exposure and HLA in healthy donors. 13 Jbeta primers and 60 Vbeta primers were used for the PCR. The data were produced by immunoSEQ multiplex PCR, yet TCRdb's version contains in-frame clones alone and is incomplete. Among some 200,000 clones listed, 70% were seen once. Sequencing was done on a sample of PBMCs. Every receptor here comes from a middle-aged man in good health and CMV-seropositive.

The rearrangement joins TRBV7-2 to TRBJ2-5, with TRBD2 matching 9 bases. CDR1 SGHTA and CDR2 FQGNSA come from the germline V gene. The CDR3 has 14 amino acids. J lost 4 bases, V lost 4 bases, and 4 bases had no gene match. Here the CDR3 DNA reads TGTGCCAGCAGCTCCAGGCGGGGGGGAGAGACCCAGTACTTC. This gives the protein CASSSRRGGETQYF.

As to this clone: The junction shows a germline mismatch at one end, possibly a read error. This chain links TRBV7-9 with TRBJ1-1; tentative D call: TRBD1 (6 bases). The CDR3 loop spans 16 amino acids. The germline gives CDR1 SEHNR, CDR2 FQNEAQ (reference sequence). The CDR3, as DNA: TGTTCCAGCAGCTCTATGATGGGGGGGGGCGGAACTGAAGCTTTCTTT. Translating it yields CSSSSMMGGGGTEAFF.

This chain uses TRBV4-3 with TRBJ1-2; 8 bases are a match to TRBD1. With V trimmed by 0 bases and J by 6 bases, 12 bases remained unmatched. This CDR3 contains 17 residues. The germline V gene has CDR1 LGHNA and CDR2 YSLEER. The CDR3 DNA sequence: TGCGCCAGCAGCCAAGACTATTCAGGGGGCGCTGGGAATGGCTACACCTTC. Its translation: CASSQDYSGGAGNGYTF.

The chain is built from TRBV4-2 and TRBJ2-1; 7 bases fit TRBD1. This CDR3 comprises 15 residues. Germline-derived CDR1 and CDR2 are LGHNA and YNFKEQ. With V trimmed by 3 bases and J by 3 bases, 5 bases remained unmatched. The CDR3 DNA reads TGTGCCAGCAGCCAGAATCAGGGGGTCTACAATGAGCAGTTCTTC. This gives the protein CASSQNQGVYNEQFF.

This clone came up once. The J gene is TRBJ2-5, the V gene TRBV27; TRBD2 matches 8 bases. Trimming cost V 6 bases and J 4 bases; bases outside gene matches: 13. CDR1 and CDR2 (germline): MNHEY, SMNVEV (reference sequence). This CDR3 contains 16 residues. CDR3 region: CASSSGGGVFGETQYF. In DNA, the CDR3 is TGTGCCAGCAGCTCCGGGGGGGGCGTTTTCGGAGAGACCCAGTACTTC.

CDR3 sequence: CASRGDRGAGQPQHF. The CDR3 DNA reads TGTGCCAGCAGGGGGGACAGGGGCGCAGGTCAGCCCCAGCATTTT. The rearrangement links TRBV6-1 to TRBJ1-5, with TRBD1 matching over 10 bases. Germline CDR1 reads MNHNS; CDR2 reads SASEGT. V shed 6 bases and J 6 bases; nucleotides not matched to a gene: 8. CDR3 size: 15 residues.

The chain combines TRBV2 with TRBJ1-1; D remains unclear. Trimming cost V 9 bases and J 0 bases, with 20 bases left between them. This CDR3 spans 16 amino acids. Germline V lookup: CDR1 SNHLY, CDR2 FYNNEI. CDR3 sequence reads: CASLKDEGNMNTEAFF. CDR3 in DNA: TGTGCCAGTCTGAAGGACGAGGGTAACATGAACACTGAAGCTTTCTTT.

The chain recombines TRBV10-1 with TRBJ2-7; 12 bases are a match to TRBD1. Germline lookup yields CDR1 WNHNN and CDR2 SYGVQD (reference sequence). This CDR3 is built from 14 residues. V lost 10 bases to trimming and J lost 7 bases; unmatched junction nucleotides: 11. CDR3 sequence reads: CATETRDRGREQYF. The CDR3 nucleotides are TGCGCCACCGAGACCCGGGACAGGGGGCGGGAGCAGTACTTC.

This sequence joins TRBV5-1 and TRBJ1-1; D is undetermined. The CDR3 length is 13 residues. Germline V gene lookup returns CDR1 SGHRS and CDR2 YFSETQ. Deletions cut 0 bases from V and 1 base from J, with 4 bases between. CDR3 region: CASSLGKNTEAFF. Written as DNA, the CDR3 is TGCGCCAGCAGCTTGGGTAAGAACACTGAAGCTTTCTTT.

This chain links TRBV7-9 with TRBJ2-5, with TRBD1 matching over 8 bases. The trim removed 3 bases at V and 2 bases at J, leaving 5 bases unmatched. Per the germline V gene, CDR1 is SEHNR and CDR2 is FQNEAQ (reference sequence). This CDR3 spans 15 amino acids. CDR3 region: CASSFMDREQETQYF. CDR3 bases: TGTGCCAGCAGCTTTATGGACAGGGAACAAGAGACCCAGTACTTC.

This clone has more than one count but fewer than ten. The chain couples TRBV19 to TRBJ1-4; 9 positions agree with TRBD1. The CDR3 contains 14 residues. Per germline, CDR1 LNHDA and CDR2 SQIVND (reference sequence). The V and J ends lost 4 bases and 7 bases, in that order; junction bases with no gene match: 4. The DNA for the CDR3 is TGTGCCAGTAGTACCCGGACAGGGGCTGAAAAACTGTTTTTT. Its translation: CASSTRTGAEKLFF.

V usage is TRBV9 and J usage is TRBJ2-1; 13 bases line up with TRBD2. CDR1 SGDLS and CDR2 YYNGEE come from the germline V gene. V lost 4 bases to trimming and J lost 12 bases; unmatched junction nucleotides: 7. The CDR3 runs to 14 residues. CDR3 protein: CASSIGLAGAPQFF. The CDR3 nucleotides read TGTGCCAGCAGCATCGGACTAGCGGGGGCCCCGCAGTTCTTC.

This clone has a handful of counts. The rearrangement links TRBV4-2 to TRBJ2-1; 7 bases fit TRBD1. Losses at the gene ends were 4 bases for V and 7 bases for J; bases not matched to a gene: 13. The CDR3 spans 16 residues. Per the germline V gene, CDR1 is LGHNA and CDR2 is YNFKEQ. Here the CDR3 reads CASSPQTGTESNEQFF. In nucleotides, the CDR3 is TGTGCCAGCAGCCCCCAAACCGGGACAGAGAGTAATGAGCAGTTCTTC.